This T cell receptor beta chain was sequenced for a study of T cells after posttransplantation cyclophosphamide. Assay used: immunoSEQ multiplex PCR; TCRdb lists only in-frame clones, some missing. The sample holds some 38,000 clones, and no clone turns up only once. The table lists this clone with many counts. CDR3 length equals 15 residues. CDR1 is SGHTA, CDR2 FQGTGA, per germline. V was cut by 5 bases and J by 7 bases, with 15 bases left in between. The receptor comes from a man aged 50 to 60 in good health, CMV-negative, and a related stem cell transplant donor. Sequencing input: PBMCs. The chain is built from TRBV7-3 and TRBJ1-6; weak D call: TRBD1 (5 bases). The CDR3 loop is CASSPNPDSNSPLHF. In nucleotides, the CDR3 is TGTGCCAGCAGCCCGAACCCCGACAGCAATTCACCCCTCCACTTT.